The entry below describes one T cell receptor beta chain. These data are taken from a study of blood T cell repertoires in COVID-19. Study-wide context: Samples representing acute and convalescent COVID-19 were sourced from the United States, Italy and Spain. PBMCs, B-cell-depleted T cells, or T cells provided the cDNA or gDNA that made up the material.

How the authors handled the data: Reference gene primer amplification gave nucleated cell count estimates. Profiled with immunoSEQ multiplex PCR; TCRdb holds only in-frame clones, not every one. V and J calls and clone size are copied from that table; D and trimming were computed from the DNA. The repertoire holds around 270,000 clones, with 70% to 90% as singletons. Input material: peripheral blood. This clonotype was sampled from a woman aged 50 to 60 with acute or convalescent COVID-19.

CDR3 amino acids: CASSPGVSSYEQYF. In DNA, the CDR3 is TGTGCCAGCAGCCCGGGGGTTAGCTCCTACGAGCAGTACTTC. V is TRBV5-5 and J is TRBJ2-7, with D perhaps TRBD2 (6 bases). With 4 bases removed from V and 0 bases from J, the gap between germline ends came to 11 bases. Germline V gene sequence: CDR1 SGHKS, CDR2 YYEKEE (reference sequence). This CDR3 has 14 amino acids.